This TCR beta chain was recorded in a study of circulating tumor DNA in untreated peripheral T-cell lymphoma. Study results and caveats: After two cycles, ctDNA cleared in 30% to 40% of serially sampled patients. Tumor-specific clonotypes: identified in approximately 73% of patients, roughly 90% of baseline tissues.

Trimming removed 5 bases from V and 5 bases from J; junction bases left unmatched: 9. This CDR3 is 14 amino acids long. Comments on this clone: Its antigen is undetermined.

Assay used: immunoSEQ multiplex PCR; TCRdb lists only in-frame clones, some missing. The sample yields just over 550 clones, approximately 86% seen once. J is TRBJ2-7 and V is TRBV7-1; TRBD2 matches 7 bases. TRBV7-1 counts as an open reading frame of uncertain function. The clonotype comes from a human donor with peripheral T-cell lymphoma. Sequences were obtained from cell-free DNA from blood serum. CDR3 residues: CASSPRAGVHEQYF. For the CDR3, the DNA is TGTGCCAGCAGCCCTAGGGCGGGGGTCCACGAGCAGTACTTC.